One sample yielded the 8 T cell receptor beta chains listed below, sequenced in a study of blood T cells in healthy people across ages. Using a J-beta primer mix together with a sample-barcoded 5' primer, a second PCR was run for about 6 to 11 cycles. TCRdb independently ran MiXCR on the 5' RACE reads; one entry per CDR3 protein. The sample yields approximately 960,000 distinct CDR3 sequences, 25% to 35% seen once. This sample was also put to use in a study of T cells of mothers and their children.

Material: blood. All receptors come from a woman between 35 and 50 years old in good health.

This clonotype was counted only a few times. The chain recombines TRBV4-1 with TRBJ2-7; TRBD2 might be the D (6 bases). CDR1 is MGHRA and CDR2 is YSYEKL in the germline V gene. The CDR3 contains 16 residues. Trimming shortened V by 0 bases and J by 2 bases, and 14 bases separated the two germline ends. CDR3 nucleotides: TGCGCCAGCAGCCAAGATCGGGGGAGCCTAGCCTACGAGCAGTACTTC. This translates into CASSQDRGSLAYEQYF.

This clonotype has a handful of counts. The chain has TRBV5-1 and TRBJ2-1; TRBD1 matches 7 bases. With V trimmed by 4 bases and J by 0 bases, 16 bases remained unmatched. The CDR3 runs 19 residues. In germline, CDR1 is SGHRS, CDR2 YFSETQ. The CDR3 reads CASSQLGAGGVSSYNEQFF. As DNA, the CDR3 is TGCGCCAGCAGCCAGTTGGGAGCAGGGGGTGTAAGCTCCTACAATGAGCAGTTCTTC. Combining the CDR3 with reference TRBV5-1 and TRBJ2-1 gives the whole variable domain KAGVTQTPRYLIKTRGQQVTLSCSPISGHRSVSWYQQTPGQGLQFLFEYFSETQRNKGNFPGRFSGRQFSNSRSEMNVSTLELGDSALYLCASSQLGAGGVSSYNEQFFGPGTRLTVL.

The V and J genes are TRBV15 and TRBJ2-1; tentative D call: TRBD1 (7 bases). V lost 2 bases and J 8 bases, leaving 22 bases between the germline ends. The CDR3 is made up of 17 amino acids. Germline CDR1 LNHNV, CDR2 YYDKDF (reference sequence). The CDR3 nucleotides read TGTGCCACCAGCAGACCAGGACGAGCAGGGGGGAGTGATGAGCAGTTCTTC. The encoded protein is CATSRPGRAGGSDEQFF.

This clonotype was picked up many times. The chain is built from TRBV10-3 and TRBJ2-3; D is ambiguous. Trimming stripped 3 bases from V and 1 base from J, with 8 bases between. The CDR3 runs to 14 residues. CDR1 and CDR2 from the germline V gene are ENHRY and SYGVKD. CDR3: CAISDPSRTDTQYF. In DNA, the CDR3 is TGTGCCATCAGTGATCCCTCCCGCACAGATACGCAGTATTTT.

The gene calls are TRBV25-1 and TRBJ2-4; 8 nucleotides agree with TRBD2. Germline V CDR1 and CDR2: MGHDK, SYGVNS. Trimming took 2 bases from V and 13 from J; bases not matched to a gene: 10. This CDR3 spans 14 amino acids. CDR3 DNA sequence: TGTGCCAGCAGTGAAACAGCGGGGGACAATGAGCAGTACTTC. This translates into CASSETAGDNEQYF.

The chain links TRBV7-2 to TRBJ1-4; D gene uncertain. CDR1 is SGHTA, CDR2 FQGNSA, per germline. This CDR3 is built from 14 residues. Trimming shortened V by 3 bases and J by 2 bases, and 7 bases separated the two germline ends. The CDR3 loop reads CTSSFQPTNEKLFF. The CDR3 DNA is TGTACCAGCAGCTTCCAGCCGACTAATGAAAAACTGTTTTTT.

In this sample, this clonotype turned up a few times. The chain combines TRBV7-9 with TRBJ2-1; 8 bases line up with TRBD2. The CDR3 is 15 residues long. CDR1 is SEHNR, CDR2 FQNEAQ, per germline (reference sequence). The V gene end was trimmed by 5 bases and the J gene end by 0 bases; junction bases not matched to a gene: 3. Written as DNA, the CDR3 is TGTGCCAGCAGCGGGGGACTAGACTCCTACAATGAGCAGTTCTTC. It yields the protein CASSGGLDSYNEQFF.

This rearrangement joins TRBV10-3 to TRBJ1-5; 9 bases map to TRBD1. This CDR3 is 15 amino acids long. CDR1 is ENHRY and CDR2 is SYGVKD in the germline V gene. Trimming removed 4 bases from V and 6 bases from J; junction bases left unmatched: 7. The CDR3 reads CAISVSGTGPQPQHF. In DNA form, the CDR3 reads TGTGCCATCAGTGTAAGTGGGACAGGGCCTCAGCCCCAGCATTTT.